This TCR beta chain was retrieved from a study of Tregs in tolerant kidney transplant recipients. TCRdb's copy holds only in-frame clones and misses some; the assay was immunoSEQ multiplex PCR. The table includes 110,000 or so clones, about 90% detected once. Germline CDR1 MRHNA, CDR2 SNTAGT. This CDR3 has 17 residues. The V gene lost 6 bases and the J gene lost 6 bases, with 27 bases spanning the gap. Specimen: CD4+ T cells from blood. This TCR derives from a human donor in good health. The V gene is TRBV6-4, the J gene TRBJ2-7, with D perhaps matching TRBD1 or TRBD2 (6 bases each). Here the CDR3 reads CASRGTFWTVRVCEQYF. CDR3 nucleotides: TGTGCCAGCAGGGGGACTTTTTGGACAGTTCGGGTGTGCGAGCAGTACTTC.